This is a list of T cell receptor beta chains from one sample in a study of identical twins. TCRdb ran MiXCR on the 5' RACE reads and lists one entry per CDR3 protein. The sample shows 1.5 million to 2 million distinct CDR3 sequences, under 35% of them seen only once. Sequencing was performed on cord blood. These receptors were taken from a newborn girl in good health. The CDR3 runs from the conserved cysteine through the conserved F or W. Each record gives: V gene, CDR3 protein.

V gene: TRBV6-1
CDR3 protein: CASSPRTGGQNIQYF

V gene: TRBV7-2
CDR3 protein: CASSLDVGSSYNEQFF

V gene: TRBV4-1
CDR3 protein: CASSRLGLAKETQYF

V gene: TRBV6-6
CDR3 protein: CASSWRSYEQYF

V gene: TRBV18
CDR3 protein: CASSRDRKNTEAFF

V gene: TRBV3-1
CDR3 protein: CASSQETQNYGYTF

V gene: TRBV29-1
CDR3 protein: CSVGGGANYGYTF

V gene: TRBV20-1
CDR3 protein: CSASPLDQPQHF

V gene: TRBV24-1
CDR3 protein: CATSDRFGPQETQYF

V gene: TRBV20-1
CDR3 protein: CSASKDSCSYEQYF

V gene: TRBV12-3/TRBV12-4
CDR3 protein: CASGDRANYGYTF

V gene: TRBV2
CDR3 protein: CASSPDWVPSTDTQYF

V gene: TRBV6-1
CDR3 protein: CASKDRARTDTQYF

V gene: TRBV4-2
CDR3 protein: CASTQSVSYNEQFF

V gene: TRBV27
CDR3 protein: CASSSRLAGVSDTQYF

V gene: TRBV7-9
CDR3 protein: CASSLKPGTSGADKNIQYF

V gene: TRBV10-3
CDR3 protein: CAISAKQGATEKLFF

V gene: TRBV6-6
CDR3 protein: CASSYSDFADTQYF

V gene: TRBV27
CDR3 protein: CASSQGLGGSGANVLTF

V gene: TRBV6-1
CDR3 protein: CASSRLAGAHQQYF

V gene: TRBV5-1
CDR3 protein: CASSLAGTGGYEQCF

V gene: TRBV12-3/TRBV12-4
CDR3 protein: CASRKGLYGYTF

V gene: TRBV18
CDR3 protein: CASSPGPDGYYGYTF

V gene: TRBV5-1
CDR3 protein: CASSLANRLSPYNEQYF

V gene: TRBV6-5
CDR3 protein: CASLSGGGSYEQYF

V gene: TRBV10-3
CDR3 protein: CAISGQGPDTQYF

V gene: TRBV6-1
CDR3 protein: CASSERTRTDTQYF

V gene: TRBV4-2
CDR3 protein: CASSPRASGANEQFF

V gene: TRBV6-4
CDR3 protein: CASGERTGVGNEQYF

V gene: TRBV29-1
CDR3 protein: CSVTDTGGAGNTGELFF

V gene: TRBV10-3
CDR3 protein: CAICPGGLYEQFF